The 4 T cell receptor beta chains in this list originate from one sample, sequenced in a study of T-cell memory formation after mild COVID-19. TCRdb re-analysed the 5' RACE reads in MiXCR, keeping a single row per CDR3 protein. Among 250,000 to 300,000 distinct CDR3 sequences, roughly 16% were seen once, and the ten largest hold about a fifth. Sequenced material: PBMCs or a T cell subset sorted from them (not recorded which). These receptors all stem from a man younger than 35 who had mild COVID-19 (a few samples of this study predate the infection). Cell type and time point are not known.

The sample holds many counts of this clonotype. V is TRBV12-3 or TRBV12-4 and J is TRBJ2-5; D unresolved. The CDR3 length is 13 residues. V was clipped by 0 bases and J by 5 bases, with 7 bases between them. CDR3 sequence reads: CASSLARRETQYF. For the CDR3, the DNA is TGTGCCAGCAGTTTAGCCAGGCGGGAGACCCAGTACTTC.

On this clonotype: One end of the junction fails to match germline, which may point to a read error. The gene calls are TRBV27 and TRBJ2-5; D unresolved. CDR1 and CDR2 (germline): MNHEY, SMNVEV (reference sequence). CDR3 length: 12 residues. CDR3 sequence (DNA): TGTGCCAGCCGGTCGTTCCAAGAGACCCAGTGCTTC. As protein: CASRSFQETQCF.

The table lists this clonotype with a few counts. The rearrangement uses TRBV7-8 and TRBJ2-7; D is possibly TRBD1 (6 bases). CDR1 SGHVS and CDR2 FQNEAQ come from the germline V gene. Trimming shortened V by 4 bases and J by 3 bases, and 19 bases separated the two germline ends. The CDR3 is 16 amino acids. As DNA, the CDR3 is TGTGCCAGCAGCTCCTTGGAGGACAGTGGTTTCTACGAGCAGTACTTC. It encodes CASSSLEDSGFYEQYF.

This clonotype was seen a handful of times. The chain combines TRBV12-3 or TRBV12-4 with TRBJ2-7; 8 nucleotides agree with TRBD1. The CDR3 is made up of 15 amino acids. V shed 5 bases, J shed 3 bases, and the junction held 9 bases outside the gene matches. CDR3 DNA: TGTGCCAGCAGTAAACCCGGGACAGGAGGCTACGAGCAGTACTTC. It translates to CASSKPGTGGYEQYF.